Shown below are 26 T cell receptor beta chains from a single sample sequenced in a study of response to subunit inactivated influenza vaccine. TCRdb analysed the RT-PCR reads with MiXCR anew, one entry per CDR3 protein. The table includes more than 150,000 distinct CDR3 sequences, approximately 9.2% detected once. This specimen consisted of non-naive T cells sorted from PBMCs, obtained on the day of vaccination. The receptor source for this set is a man in his forties or fifties who received an inactivated influenza vaccine.

Ten or more counts support this clonotype. The chain carries TRBV12-3 or TRBV12-4 and TRBJ2-5; TRBD1 might be the D (6 bases). The V gene lost 2 bases and the J gene lost 2 bases, with 12 bases spanning the gap. The CDR3 loop spans 15 amino acids. The CDR3 protein is CASSLSQGNQETQYF. As DNA, the CDR3 is TGTGCCAGCAGTTTATCCCAGGGGAATCAAGAGACCCAGTACTTC.

This clonotype has more than one count but fewer than ten. V usage is TRBV5-1 and J usage is TRBJ2-4; 7 positions agree with TRBD1. V gave up 1 base and J gave up 6 bases; unmatched junction bases: 7. CDR1 SGHRS and CDR2 YFSETQ come from the germline V gene. The CDR3 sequence is 15 residues long. DNA of the CDR3: TGCGCCAGCAGCTTGCGACAGGGACACGGAAACATTCAGTACTTC. Translation: CASSLRQGHGNIQYF.

A few counts support this clonotype. The chain links TRBV7-2 to TRBJ1-4, with TRBD1 matching over 7 bases. The junction had 7 bases not matched to a gene; V was cut back by 4 bases and J by 5 bases. CDR3 length equals 15 residues. Germline CDR1 and CDR2: SGHTA and FQGNSA. The CDR3 DNA sequence: TGTGCCAGCAGCTCTCCGGGACAGAGGAATGAAAAACTGTTTTTT. It translates to CASSSPGQRNEKLFF.

This clonotype was found a few times. The genes are TRBV29-1 and TRBJ2-2; D unclear. CDR1 is SQVTM and CDR2 is ANQGSEA in the germline V gene. Trimming shortened V by 4 bases and J by 8 bases, and 11 bases separated the two germline ends. The CDR3 spans 12 residues. The CDR3 loop is CSVGQVGGELFF. The CDR3 DNA follows: TGCAGCGTTGGTCAAGTGGGGGGGGAGCTGTTTTTT.

This clonotype has only a few counts. The genes are TRBV5-6 and TRBJ1-5, with D possibly TRBD1 on 5 matching bases. From germline, CDR1 is SGHDT and CDR2 YYEEEE. The V end was cut by 0 bases, the J end by 5 bases, with 9 bases between. The CDR3 runs to 14 residues. CDR3 in amino acids: CASSLAGGYQPQHF. The CDR3 DNA sequence: TGTGCCAGCAGCTTGGCCGGGGGTTATCAGCCCCAGCATTTT.

Many counts were recorded for this clonotype. The chain recombines TRBV27 with TRBJ2-7, with TRBD1 identical over 7 bases. Germline V lookup: CDR1 MNHEY, CDR2 SMNVEV (reference sequence). The CDR3 contains 12 residues. The junction had 2 bases not matched to a gene; V was cut back by 4 bases and J by 5 bases. In nucleotides, the CDR3 is TGTGCCAGCAGTTCGACAGGGAACGAGCAGTACTTC. It translates to CASSSTGNEQYF.

This clonotype was detected only a few times. The chain joins TRBV9 to TRBJ2-7; D is unresolved. Germline values: CDR1 SGDLS, CDR2 YYNGEE. Trimming cost V 2 bases and J 3 bases, with 12 bases left between them. This CDR3 spans 14 amino acids. CDR3 nucleotide sequence: TGTGCCAGCAGCGTGGAACTGACGAGCTACGAGCAGTACTTC. Translated, it gives CASSVELTSYEQYF.

The chain joins TRBV2 to TRBJ2-5; the D gene is possibly TRBD2 (7 bases). V gave up 5 bases and J gave up 7 bases, with 14 bases separating them. This CDR3 region has 13 residues. Germline CDR1 and CDR2: SNHLY and FYNNEI. DNA of the CDR3: TGTGCCAGCAGTCTTAACAGGGAGGGGACCCAGTACTTC. It is translated as CASSLNREGTQYF.

This chain uses TRBV6-2 or TRBV6-3 with TRBJ2-7; 8 bases line up with TRBD2. The ends lost 5 bases at V and 6 bases at J; junction bases unmatched: 9. The CDR3 covers 14 residues. Germline V lookup: CDR1 MNHEY, CDR2 SVGEGT. The CDR3 DNA reads as TGTGCCAGCAGTCGGCCTGGACTAGCTGTCGAGCAGTACTTC. Residues: CASSRPGLAVEQYF.

V gene TRBV7-9 combines with J gene TRBJ1-2; the D is unclear. Per the germline V gene, CDR1 is SEHNR and CDR2 is FQNEAQ (reference sequence). Trimming left V 5 bases short and J 2 bases short, with 15 bases between. CDR3 size: 15 residues. The CDR3 nucleotides are TGTGCCAGCAGCCCCCACCCTAAGGGAAACTATGGCTACACCTTC. Amino acids: CASSPHPKGNYGYTF. Supplemented by reference TRBV7-9 and TRBJ1-2, the full variable domain reads DTGVSQNPRHKITKRGQNVTFRCDPISEHNRLYWYRQTLGQGPEFLTYFQNEAQLEKSRLLSDRFSAERPKGSFSTLEIQRTEQGDSAMYLCASSPHPKGNYGYTFGSGTRLTVV.

This clonotype was seen a handful of times. The chain couples TRBV27 to TRBJ2-3; the D gene is possibly TRBD2 (6 bases). The V end lost 6 bases, the J end lost 4 bases, and 14 bases lay between the germline ends. Germline CDR1 is MNHEY and CDR2 is SMNVEV (reference sequence). The CDR3 sequence is 14 residues long. CDR3 in amino acids: CASRRLAESDTQYF. DNA for the CDR3: TGTGCCAGCAGGCGATTAGCGGAGTCAGATACGCAGTATTTT.

This clonotype was observed a few times. The V gene is TRBV20-1, the J gene TRBJ1-5; D is possibly TRBD1 (5 bases). The CDR3 totals 15 residues. Germline lookup yields CDR1 DFQATT and CDR2 SNEGSKA (reference sequence). The V and J ends lost 0 bases and 0 bases respectively, with 9 bases between them. In nucleotides, the CDR3 is TGCAGTGCTAGAGATTGGGGGGGTAGCAATCAGCCCCAGCATTTT. Amino acids: CSARDWGGSNQPQHF.

In its sample, this clonotype was seen many times. The rearrangement joins TRBV6-9 to TRBJ1-1; D call uncertain. The CDR3 sequence is 13 residues long. V was clipped by 6 bases and J by 6 bases, with 14 bases between them. Germline values: CDR1 MNHGY, CDR2 SVAAGI. The CDR3: CASRDDVSAEAFF. In DNA, the CDR3 is TGTGCCAGCAGAGATGATGTGTCGGCTGAAGCTTTCTTT.

This clonotype was observed a handful of times. The rearrangement uses TRBV10-3 and TRBJ2-3, with 8 bases fitting TRBD2. CDR3 length: 14 residues. V was pared by 7 bases and J by 4 bases, with 7 bases of the junction left unmatched. Germline lookup yields CDR1 ENHRY and CDR2 SYGVKD. This CDR3 reads CAIKGTSPPDTQYF. CDR3 DNA: TGTGCCATCAAAGGGACTAGTCCTCCAGATACGCAGTATTTT.

This clonotype has ten or more counts. The chain has TRBV12-3 or TRBV12-4 and TRBJ1-1; maybe TRBD1 (6 bases). The length of the CDR3 is 16 residues. The V end lost 6 bases, the J end lost 1 base, and 18 bases lay between the germline ends. The CDR3: CASRPWGGGQNTEAFF. As DNA, the CDR3 is TGTGCCAGCAGACCCTGGGGGGGCGGCCAGAACACTGAAGCTTTCTTT.

This clonotype appeared a few times. V usage is TRBV19 and J usage is TRBJ2-3, with D possibly TRBD1 on 5 matching bases. CDR3 length: 14 residues. With 8 bases removed from V and 2 bases from J, the gap between germline ends came to 14 bases. Germline V CDR1 and CDR2: LNHDA, SQIVND (reference sequence). The CDR3 DNA reads TGTGCCAGTCGAGGCAGGGCTTACACAGATACGCAGTATTTT. This encodes CASRGRAYTDTQYF. The whole variable domain, remainder taken from reference TRBV19 and TRBJ2-3, is DGGITQSPKYLFRKEGQNVTLSCEQNLNHDAMYWYRQDPGQGLRLIYYSQIVNDFQKGDIAEGYSVSREKKESFPLTVTSAQKNPTAFYLCASRGRAYTDTQYFGPGTRLTVL.

In its sample, this clonotype was seen a few times. This chain links TRBV28 with TRBJ1-5; possibly TRBD1 for D (5 bases). The CDR3 runs to 14 residues. The V and J ends lost 5 bases and 3 bases respectively, with 11 bases between them. The germline gives CDR1 MDHEN, CDR2 SYDVKM. In DNA, the CDR3 is TGTGCCAGCAGTGGTGGGACCGTCAATCAGCCCCAGCATTTT. Translation: CASSGGTVNQPQHF.

The V gene is TRBV20-1, the J gene TRBJ1-2, with D maybe TRBD1 (5 bases). The CDR3 runs 12 residues. Trimming removed 4 bases at V and 4 bases at J, with 10 bases between. Germline lookup yields CDR1 DFQATT and CDR2 SNEGSKA (reference sequence). The CDR3 sequence is CSANRISYGYTF. Here the CDR3 DNA reads TGCAGTGCTAACAGGATCTCCTATGGCTACACCTTC.

This clonotype was observed many times. The chain uses TRBV7-9 and TRBJ2-7; D may be TRBD1 or TRBD2 (5 bases each). The V end lost 5 bases, the J end lost 0 bases, and 11 bases lay between the germline ends. The CDR3 is 14 amino acids. Germline V gene sequence: CDR1 SEHNR, CDR2 FQNEAQ (reference sequence). The CDR3 protein is CASSRDRGSYEQYF. CDR3 DNA sequence: TGTGCCAGCAGCCGGGACCGAGGCTCCTACGAGCAGTACTTC.

J is TRBJ1-4 and V is TRBV7-2; 9 bases map to TRBD1. CDR3 length: 16 residues. CDR1 and CDR2 (germline): SGHTA, FQGNSA. V was pared by 4 bases and J by 5 bases, with 8 bases of the junction left unmatched. The CDR3 coding sequence is TGTGCCAGCAGCTCGAGCCCCGGACAGGGGAATGAAAAACTGTTTTTT. This codes for CASSSSPGQGNEKLFF.

This clonotype was counted ten times or more. V is TRBV7-2 and J is TRBJ2-1, with D perhaps matching TRBD2 (6 bases). Per the germline V gene, CDR1 is SGHTA and CDR2 is FQGNSA. Trimming stripped 1 base from V and 8 bases from J, with 15 bases between. The CDR3 has 15 residues. CDR3 nucleotides: TGTGCCAGCAGCTTAGTTGGGGCTAGCGAGGATGAGCAGTTCTTC. It specifies CASSLVGASEDEQFF.

This CDR3 is CASRRGPQETQYF. CDR3 in DNA: TGTGCCAGTCGTAGGGGGCCTCAAGAGACCCAGTACTTC. The chain couples TRBV28 to TRBJ2-5; 7 positions match TRBD1. Germline CDR1 is MDHEN and CDR2 is SYDVKM. The V and J ends lost 9 bases and 2 bases, in that order; junction bases with no gene match: 6. The CDR3 extends over 13 amino acids. The variable domain in full, with the rest retrieved from reference TRBV28 and TRBJ2-5, is DVKVTQSSRYLVKRTGEKVFLECVQDMDHENMFWYRQDPGLGLRLIYFSYDVKMKEKGDIPEGYSVSREKKERFSLILESASTNQTSMYLCASRRGPQETQYFGPGTRLLVL.

This clonotype was counted many times. This sequence joins TRBV10-3 and TRBJ2-3; D is unclear. The V and J ends lost 0 bases and 7 bases respectively, with 5 bases between them. CDR3 length: 12 residues. The germline CDR1 and CDR2 sequences are ENHRY and SYGVKD. The CDR3 protein is CAISESRHTQYF. CDR3 nucleotide sequence: TGTGCCATCAGTGAGTCTCGACATACGCAGTATTTT.

This clonotype was seen at least ten times. This rearrangement joins TRBV6-2 or TRBV6-3 to TRBJ2-7, with 9 bases aligning to TRBD1. Germline CDR1 and CDR2: MNHEY and SVGEGT. Trimming removed 7 bases from V and 5 bases from J; junction bases left unmatched: 9. This CDR3 spans 14 amino acids. CDR3 in DNA: TGTGCCAGCATTTCCGGGACAGGGAGAAACGAGCAGTACTTC. Protein sequence: CASISGTGRNEQYF.

This clonotype was observed a handful of times. The chain uses TRBV12-3 or TRBV12-4 and TRBJ2-7, with 7 positions matching TRBD1. CDR3 length equals 15 residues. Germline trimming cut 6 bases from V and 3 bases from J; bases unmatched to any gene: 11. The CDR3 DNA is TGTGCCAGCAGAGGGGACAGAGGAGGCATCTACGAGCAGTACTTC. This codes for CASRGDRGGIYEQYF.

The chain recombines TRBV20-1 with TRBJ2-3; maybe TRBD2 (6 bases). The V gene's germline CDR1 is DFQATT and CDR2 SNEGSKA (reference sequence). V was pared by 4 bases and J by 0 bases, with 11 bases between. The CDR3 has 14 residues. As DNA, the CDR3 is TGCAGTGCTATTAGCGGTTCTAGCACAGATACGCAGTATTTT. Its protein is CSAISGSSTDTQYF.